The T cell receptor (beta chain) under discussion was sequenced for a study of vaccination and CD4 T cells after COVID-19 (dated by TCRdb to between 2021 and 2022). About the investigation overall: SARS-CoV-2 positivity had been established in the convalescent patients by nasal swab PCR, and mild disease was recorded in eight to ten of these patients and severe disease in one. Post-vaccine blood samples were taken a median of roughly 72 days after the second vaccine dose, with a range of roughly 13 to 250 days. The convalescent cohort comprised six males and four females, including two Hispanic individuals, seven Caucasians, two Asians and one multiracial person. Post-COVID blood samples were collected from convalescent patients a median of roughly 100 days after diagnosis, with a range of about 30 to 161 days. In control cultures, a CEFX viral epitope pool was used as positive control, an HIV-1 Nef peptide pool was used as negative control, or no peptide was added. In ten to eleven COVID-19 convalescent patients and 4 infection-naive healthy vaccine recipients, the spike-specific CD4+ TCR repertoire before mRNA vaccination was compared with the repertoire after mRNA vaccination. Participants received two doses of either the Pfizer-BioNTech BNT162b2 vaccine (n=8) or the Moderna mRNA-1273 vaccine (n=2). For stimulating the cultures, overlapping spike peptide pools were used, derived from SARS-CoV-2 as well as from the common cold coronaviruses HCoV-NL63, HCoV-OC43 and HCoV-229E. What the research found in general, with its limitations: Relatively few convalescent patients were included in the study, and early timepoints after natural infection were not analyzed. In convalescent patients, a median 86.3% of post-vaccine SARS-CoV-2-reactive clones were detected only after vaccination, suggesting vaccine-specific priming. In convalescent patients, nearly all vaccine-specific clones (304 of 307) were found to be mono-reactive for SARS-CoV-2 spike rather than cross-reactive with common cold coronaviruses. The median count of SARS-CoV-2-reactive clonotypes went up from about 23 after infection to roughly 38 after vaccination, although the change was not significant.

In the paper's terms, the treatment or condition label means: approximately nine-day PBMC culture with coronavirus spike peptide pools or control peptides (ViraFEST assay). The study used the ViraFEST assay, which expanded antigen-specific T cells with peptide pools and then identified expanded clonotypes by TCR sequencing. The positive SARS-CoV-2 PCR tests of the convalescent patients were dated from March to December 2020, before the Alpha, Beta and Delta variants emerged in the United States. Each well held approximately 2 million PBMCs cultured in IMDM containing roughly 5% human AB serum and roughly 9.7 IU/ml IL-2, with about 10 ug/ml peptide pools added. On days 3 and 7, half of the culture medium was replaced with fresh IL-2-containing medium. Once the cells had been in culture for over nine days, the EasySep CD4+ T cell isolation kit was used to isolate CD4+ T cells by negative selection. Ficoll-Paque Plus gradient centrifugation was used to isolate PBMCs from whole blood, and the isolated PBMCs were then either used fresh or cryopreserved at -140C. Triplicate wells were generally used for each culture condition.

The library was prepared using PCR. At the Johns Hopkins FTIC core, DNA from the cultured CD4+ T cells underwent TCR sequencing with the Oncomine TCR Beta short-read assay. The QIAamp micro DNA kit was used to extract genomic DNA from the cultured CD4+ T cells. Oncomine TCR Beta libraries made from cultured CD4+ T cells were pooled using unique dual indexes and sequenced on an Illumina iSeq 100. In the original analysis: Non-productive sequences were removed, and CDR3s that did not start with C, did not end with F or W, or were shorter than 7 amino acids were discarded. The MANAFEST web application was used to identify antigen-specific clonotypes by comparing peptide-stimulated wells against reference wells and other culture wells. For a clone to be called positive, the clone needed an FDR below 0.05, an odds ratio above 5, and a productive frequency above 0.1% in at least two of three replicate wells. A clonotype was classed as cross-reactive if the clonotype showed significant expansion both in SARS-CoV-2 spike wells and in at least one common cold coronavirus spike condition. Similarity between CDR3 sequences was evaluated in R version 3.6.1 using Levenshtein distances (stringdist) and unrooted phylogenetic trees (ape). TCRdb redid the processing of the public reads, applying fastp at Q25 and MiXCR, and retained in-frame beta chains. Entries that share a CDR3 protein sequence are merged under the most common genes and DNA. What appears here as the V and J calls and clone size reflects TCRdb's work, not the paper's. In this sample the table shows under 15,000 distinct CDR3 sequences, less than 80% of which occur a single time. Just over 7% of the sample is held by the ten biggest clonotypes.

A note on this clonotype: What this receptor recognizes is not known. Base-call qualities are not available, and no considerably larger clone is one nucleotide away.

The CDR3 spans 13 residues, from the cysteine through the phenylalanine. The read is trimmed to its CDR3 DNA, 39 bases read in frame from base 1. The germline V gene encodes CDR1 MNHNS and CDR2 SASEGT. Cut back by 5 bases and 1 base, the V and J ends lie 7 bases apart. The rearrangement combines TRBV6-1 with TRBJ2-3; the D gene is not confidently resolved. The clonotype originates from a human donor who had recovered from COVID-19. The material was CD4+ T cells from blood, cultured in vitro, obtained before SARS-CoV-2 vaccination. CDR3 loop: CASSPMGTDTQYF. The DNA reads as follows: TGTGCCAGCAGTCCGATGGGCACAGATACGCAGTATTTT.